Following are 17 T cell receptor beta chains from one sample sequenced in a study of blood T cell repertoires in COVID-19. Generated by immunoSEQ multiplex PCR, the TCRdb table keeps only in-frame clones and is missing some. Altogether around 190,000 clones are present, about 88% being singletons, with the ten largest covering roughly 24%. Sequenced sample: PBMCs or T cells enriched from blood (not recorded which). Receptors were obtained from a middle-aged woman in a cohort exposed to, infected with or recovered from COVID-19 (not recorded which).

The CDR3 coding sequence is TGTGCCAGCAGCTTAGCCCTATCCGGCTATGGCTACACCTTC. It specifies CASSLALSGYGYTF. The J gene is TRBJ1-2, the V gene TRBV7-8; D not certain. The CDR3 has 14 amino acids. Germline V gives CDR1 SGHVS, CDR2 FQNEAQ. Trimming removed 0 bases from V and 4 bases from J, with 9 bases in between.

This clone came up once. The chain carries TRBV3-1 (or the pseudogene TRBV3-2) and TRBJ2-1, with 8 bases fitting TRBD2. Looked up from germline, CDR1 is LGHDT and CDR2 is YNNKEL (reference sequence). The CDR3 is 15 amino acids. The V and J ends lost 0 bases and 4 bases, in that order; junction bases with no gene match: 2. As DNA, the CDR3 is TGTGCCAGCAGCCAAGAAACGGGGGGGTACAATGAGCAGTTCTTC. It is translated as CASSQETGGYNEQFF.

The CDR3, as DNA: TGTGCCAGCGGACAGACATATAGCAATCAGCCCCAGCATTTT. The encoded protein is CASGQTYSNQPQHF. The chain has TRBV6-5 and TRBJ1-5; tentative D call: TRBD1 (6 bases). Trimming removed 8 bases from V and 0 bases from J, with 11 bases in between. The CDR3 sequence is 14 residues long. Looked up from germline, CDR1 is MNHEY and CDR2 is SVGAGI.

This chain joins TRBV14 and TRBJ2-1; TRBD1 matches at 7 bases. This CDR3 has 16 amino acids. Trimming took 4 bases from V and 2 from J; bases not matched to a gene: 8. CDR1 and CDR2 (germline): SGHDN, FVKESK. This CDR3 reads CASSPYLGQTYNEQFF. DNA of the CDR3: TGTGCCAGCAGCCCGTACCTGGGACAGACCTACAATGAGCAGTTCTTC.

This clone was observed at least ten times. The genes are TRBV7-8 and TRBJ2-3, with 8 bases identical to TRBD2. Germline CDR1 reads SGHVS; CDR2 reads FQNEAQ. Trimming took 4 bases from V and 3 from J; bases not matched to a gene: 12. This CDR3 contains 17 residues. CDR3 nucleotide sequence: TGTGCCAGCAGCTCTTCTGGACTAGCCCCGGGGACAGATACGCAGTATTTT. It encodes CASSSSGLAPGTDTQYF.

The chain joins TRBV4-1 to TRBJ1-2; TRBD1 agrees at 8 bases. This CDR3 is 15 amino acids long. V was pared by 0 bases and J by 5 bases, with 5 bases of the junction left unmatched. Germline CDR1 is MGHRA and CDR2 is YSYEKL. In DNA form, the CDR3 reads TGCGCCAGCAGCCAAGATCCAGGGGGCGGGTATGGCTACACCTTC. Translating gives CASSQDPGGGYGYTF.

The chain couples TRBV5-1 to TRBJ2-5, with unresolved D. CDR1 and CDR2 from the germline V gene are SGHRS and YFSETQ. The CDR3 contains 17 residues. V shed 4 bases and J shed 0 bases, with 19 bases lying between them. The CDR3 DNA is TGCGCCAGCAGCCCACCCGGCCGCGGAATGTACCAAGAGACCCAGTACTTC. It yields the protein CASSPPGRGMYQETQYF.

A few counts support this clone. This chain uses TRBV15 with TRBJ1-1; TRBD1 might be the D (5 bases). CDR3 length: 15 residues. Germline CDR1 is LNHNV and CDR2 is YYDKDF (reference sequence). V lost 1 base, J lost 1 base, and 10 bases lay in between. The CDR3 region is CATSRGGAGNTEAFF. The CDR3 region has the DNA TGTGCCACCAGCAGAGGGGGCGCCGGGAACACTGAAGCTTTCTTT.

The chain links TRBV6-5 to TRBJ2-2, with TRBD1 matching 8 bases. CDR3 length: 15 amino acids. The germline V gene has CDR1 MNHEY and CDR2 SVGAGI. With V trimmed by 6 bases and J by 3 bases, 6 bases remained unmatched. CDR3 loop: CASRTQGVDTGELFF. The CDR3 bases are TGTGCCAGCAGAACACAGGGGGTTGACACCGGGGAGCTGTTTTTT.

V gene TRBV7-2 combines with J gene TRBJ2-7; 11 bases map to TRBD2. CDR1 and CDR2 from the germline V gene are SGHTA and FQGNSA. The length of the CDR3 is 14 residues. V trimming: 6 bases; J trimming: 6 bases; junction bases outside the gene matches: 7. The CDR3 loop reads CASRPKLAGVEQYF. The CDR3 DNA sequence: TGTGCCAGCAGACCGAAACTAGCGGGGGTCGAGCAGTACTTC.

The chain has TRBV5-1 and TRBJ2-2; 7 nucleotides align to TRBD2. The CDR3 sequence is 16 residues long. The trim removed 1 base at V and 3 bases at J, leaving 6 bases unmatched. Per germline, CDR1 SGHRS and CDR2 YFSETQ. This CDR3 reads CASSLLAGVDTGELFF. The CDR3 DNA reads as TGCGCCAGCAGCTTGCTCGCGGGGGTCGACACCGGGGAGCTGTTTTTT.

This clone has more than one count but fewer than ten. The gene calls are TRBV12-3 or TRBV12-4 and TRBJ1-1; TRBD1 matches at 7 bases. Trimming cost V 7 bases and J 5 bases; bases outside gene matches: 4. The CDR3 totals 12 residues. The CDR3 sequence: CASTPTGTEAFF. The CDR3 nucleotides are TGTGCCAGCACCCCGACAGGGACTGAAGCTTTCTTT.

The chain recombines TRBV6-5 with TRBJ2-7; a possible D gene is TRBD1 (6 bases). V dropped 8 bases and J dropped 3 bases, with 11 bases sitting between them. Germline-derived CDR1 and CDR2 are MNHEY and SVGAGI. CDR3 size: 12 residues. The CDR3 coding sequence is TGTGCCAGCCAGGGACACCTCTACGAGCAGTACTTC. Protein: CASQGHLYEQYF.

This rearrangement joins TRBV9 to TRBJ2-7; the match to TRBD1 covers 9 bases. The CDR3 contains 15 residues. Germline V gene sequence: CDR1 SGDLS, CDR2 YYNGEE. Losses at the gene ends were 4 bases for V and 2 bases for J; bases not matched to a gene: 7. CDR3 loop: CASSPEGTGPYEQYF. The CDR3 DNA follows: TGTGCCAGCAGCCCAGAGGGGACAGGGCCCTACGAGCAGTACTTC.

The CDR3 nucleotides are TGTGCCAGCAGCCCCCGGGGGGGGTCACCCACTGAGCAGTTCTTC. Its protein is CASSPRGGSPTEQFF. The V and J genes are TRBV7-8 and TRBJ2-1; TRBD2 agrees at 8 bases. The CDR3 is made up of 15 amino acids. Germline V CDR1 and CDR2: SGHVS, FQNEAQ. Trimming at V came to 5 bases and at J to 9 bases, leaving 12 bases not matched to a gene. Full variable domain (remainder filled in from reference TRBV7-8 and TRBJ2-1): GAGVSQSPRYKVAKRGQDVALRCDPISGHVSLFWYQQALGQGPEFLTYFQNEAQLDKSGLPSDRFFAERPEGSVSTLKIQRTQQEDSAVYLCASSPRGGSPTEQFFGPGTRLTVL.

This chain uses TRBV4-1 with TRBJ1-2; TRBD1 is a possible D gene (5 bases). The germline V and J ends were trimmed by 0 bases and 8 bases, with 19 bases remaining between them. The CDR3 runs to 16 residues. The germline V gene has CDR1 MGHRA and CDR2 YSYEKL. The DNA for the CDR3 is TGCGCCAGCAGCCAAGAGAGGGCATCCCGGAGGGACGGCTACACCTTC. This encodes CASSQERASRRDGYTF.

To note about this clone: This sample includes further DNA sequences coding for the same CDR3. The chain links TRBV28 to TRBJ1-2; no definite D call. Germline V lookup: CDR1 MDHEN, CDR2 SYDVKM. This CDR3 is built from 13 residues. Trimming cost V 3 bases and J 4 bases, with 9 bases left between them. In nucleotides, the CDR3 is TGTGCCAGCAGTTTCGGAGGGATCTATGGCTACACCTTC. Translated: CASSFGGIYGYTF.